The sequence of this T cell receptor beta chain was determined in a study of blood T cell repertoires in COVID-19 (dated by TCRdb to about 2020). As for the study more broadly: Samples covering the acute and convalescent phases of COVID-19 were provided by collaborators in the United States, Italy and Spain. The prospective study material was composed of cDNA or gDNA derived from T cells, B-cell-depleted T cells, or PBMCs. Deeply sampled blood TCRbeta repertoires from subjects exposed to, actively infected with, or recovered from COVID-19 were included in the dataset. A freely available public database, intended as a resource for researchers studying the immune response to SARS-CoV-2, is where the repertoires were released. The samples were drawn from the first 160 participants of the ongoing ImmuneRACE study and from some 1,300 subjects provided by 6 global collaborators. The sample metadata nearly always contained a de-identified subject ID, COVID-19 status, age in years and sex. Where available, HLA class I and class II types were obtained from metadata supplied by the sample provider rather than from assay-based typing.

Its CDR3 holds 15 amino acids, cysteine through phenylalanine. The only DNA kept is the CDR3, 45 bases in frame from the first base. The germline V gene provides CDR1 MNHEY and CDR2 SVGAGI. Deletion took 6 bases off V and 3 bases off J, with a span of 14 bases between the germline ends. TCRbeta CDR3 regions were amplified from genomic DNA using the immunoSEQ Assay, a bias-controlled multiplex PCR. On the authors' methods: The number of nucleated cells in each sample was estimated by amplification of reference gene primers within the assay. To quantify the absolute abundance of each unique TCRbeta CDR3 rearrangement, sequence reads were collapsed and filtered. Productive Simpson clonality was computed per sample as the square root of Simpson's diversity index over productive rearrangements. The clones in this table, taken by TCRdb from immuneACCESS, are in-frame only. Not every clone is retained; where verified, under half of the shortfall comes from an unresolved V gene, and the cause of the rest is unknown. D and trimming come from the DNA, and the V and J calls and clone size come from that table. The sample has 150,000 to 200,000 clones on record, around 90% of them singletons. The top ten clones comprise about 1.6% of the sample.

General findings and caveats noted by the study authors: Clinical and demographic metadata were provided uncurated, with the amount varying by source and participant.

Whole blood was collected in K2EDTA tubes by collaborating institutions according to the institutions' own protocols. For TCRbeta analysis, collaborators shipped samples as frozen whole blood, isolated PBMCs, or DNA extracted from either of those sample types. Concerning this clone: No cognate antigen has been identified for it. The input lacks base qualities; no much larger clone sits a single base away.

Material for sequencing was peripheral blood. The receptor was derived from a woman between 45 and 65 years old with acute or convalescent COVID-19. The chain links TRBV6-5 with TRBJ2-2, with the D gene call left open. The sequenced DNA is TGTGCCAGCAGCATTCAGGCGATGGACACCGGGGAGCTGTTTTTT. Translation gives CASSIQAMDTGELFF.